A selection of T cell receptor beta chains follows, all from one sample in a study of cytomegalovirus exposure and HLA in healthy donors. TCRdb's table, derived via immunoSEQ multiplex PCR, lists solely in-frame clones and lacks some. In the table there are about 82,000 clones, around four fifths of which are singletons. Sequenced material: PBMCs. Source of these receptors: a woman aged 50 to 60 in good health and CMV-seropositive. CDR3s include the opening cysteine and the closing phenylalanine or tryptophan. The D gene is left open where the match is weak. For some rows the clone size is stated as once, few or many, or as a class when expanded; others skip it.

abundance: -; d_gene: -; v_gene: TRBV6-1; j_gene: TRBJ2-1; CDR3nt: TGTGGAAGCGGGTACAATGAGCAGTTCTTC; CDR3aa: CGSGYNEQFF
abundance: -; d_gene: TRBD1; v_gene: TRBV12-5; j_gene: TRBJ1-2; CDR3nt: TGTGCTAGTGGCTTAGGACAGGTCTACACCTTC; CDR3aa: CASGLGQVYTF
abundance: once; d_gene: TRBD2; v_gene: TRBV9; j_gene: TRBJ2-2; CDR3nt: TGTGCCAGCAGCCCTCGAGCGGGAGCGGCAGTAGGGGAGCTGTTTTTT; CDR3aa: CASSPRAGAAVGELFF
abundance: -; d_gene: TRBD1; v_gene: TRBV6-5; j_gene: TRBJ1-1; CDR3nt: TGTGCCAGCAGTTACTCGACAGGGTATGAGGCTTTCTTT; CDR3aa: CASSYSTGYEAFF
abundance: few; d_gene: -; v_gene: TRBV6-1; j_gene: TRBJ1-1; CDR3nt: TGTGCCAGCAGTGAAGCGCTTCAGGGTTCGAGAGCTTTCTTT; CDR3aa: CASSEALQGSRAFF
abundance: -; d_gene: TRBD2; v_gene: TRBV28; j_gene: TRBJ2-3; CDR3nt: TGTGCCAGCAGTGGGACTAGACACTTCACAGATACGCAGTATTTT; CDR3aa: CASSGTRHFTDTQYF
abundance: -; d_gene: -; v_gene: TRBV5-1; j_gene: TRBJ2-1; CDR3nt: TGCGCCAGCAGCCCAGGACAGATCCGGTTCTTC; CDR3aa: CASSPGQIRFF
abundance: -; d_gene: -; v_gene: TRBV19; j_gene: TRBJ2-1; CDR3nt: TGTGCCAGTAGTAGCGAGATTCGTAGGGGCAATGAGCAGTTCTTC; CDR3aa: CASSSEIRRGNEQFF
abundance: -; d_gene: TRBD2; v_gene: TRBV4-2; j_gene: TRBJ2-1; CDR3nt: TGTGCCAGCAGCCAAGAGACGGGAAGCGGGAGAACGGATGAGCAGTTCTTC; CDR3aa: CASSQETGSGRTDEQFF
abundance: few; d_gene: TRBD1; v_gene: TRBV16; j_gene: TRBJ2-2; CDR3nt: TGTGCCAGCAGCGGATTAGGGACAGAGAACACCGGGGAGCTGTTTTTT; CDR3aa: CASSGLGTENTGELFF
abundance: -; d_gene: TRBD1; v_gene: TRBV10-3; j_gene: TRBJ1-5; CDR3nt: TGTGCCATCAGTGAGGACAGGGGCGTCCAGCCCCAGCATTTT; CDR3aa: CAISEDRGVQPQHF
abundance: -; d_gene: TRBD2; v_gene: TRBV30; j_gene: TRBJ2-5; CDR3nt: TGTGCCGTAGGCTCCGGGACTAGCGTAGAGACCCAGTACTTC; CDR3aa: CAVGSGTSVETQYF
abundance: few; d_gene: TRBD2; v_gene: TRBV2; j_gene: TRBJ2-1; CDR3nt: TGTGCCAGCAGTGGGGAGCGGGAGGGCCTTTGGAATGAGCAGTTCTTC; CDR3aa: CASSGEREGLWNEQFF